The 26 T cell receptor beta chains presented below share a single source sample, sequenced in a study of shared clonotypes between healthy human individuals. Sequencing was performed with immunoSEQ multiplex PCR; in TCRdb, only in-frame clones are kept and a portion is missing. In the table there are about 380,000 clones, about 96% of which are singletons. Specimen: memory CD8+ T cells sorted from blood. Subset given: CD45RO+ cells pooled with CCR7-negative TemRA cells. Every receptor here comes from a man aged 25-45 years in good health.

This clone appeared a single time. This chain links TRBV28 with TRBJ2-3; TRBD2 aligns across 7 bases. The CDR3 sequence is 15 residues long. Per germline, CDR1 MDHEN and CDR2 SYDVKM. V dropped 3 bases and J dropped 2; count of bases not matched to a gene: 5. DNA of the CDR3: TGTGCCAGCAGTTTGCCCAGCGGGACCACAGATACGCAGTATTTT. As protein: CASSLPSGTTDTQYF.

The CDR3 protein is CASSYRAPYSNQPQHF. The CDR3 DNA follows: TGTGCCAGCAGTTACAGGGCACCTTATAGCAATCAGCCCCAGCATTTT. The chain recombines TRBV6-5 with TRBJ1-5; the D is unclear. The CDR3 totals 16 residues. V lost 2 bases to trimming and J lost 0 bases, with 11 bases between them. Germline values: CDR1 MNHEY, CDR2 SVGAGI.

The CDR3 DNA sequence: TGTGCCTGGAGCGGACAGGGGTCAAACACTGAAGCTTTCTTT. It yields the protein CAWSGQGSNTEAFF. The rearrangement links TRBV30 to TRBJ1-1, with 9 bases identical to TRBD1. V lost 3 bases to trimming and J lost 2 bases; unmatched junction nucleotides: 4. The CDR3 has 14 residues. From germline, CDR1 is GTSNPN and CDR2 SVGIG (reference sequence).

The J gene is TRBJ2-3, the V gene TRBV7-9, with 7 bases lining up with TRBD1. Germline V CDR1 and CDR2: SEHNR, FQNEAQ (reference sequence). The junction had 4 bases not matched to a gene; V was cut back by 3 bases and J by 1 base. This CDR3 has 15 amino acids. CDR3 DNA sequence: TGTGCCAGCAGCTTTCGAGACAGGGGCACAGATACGCAGTATTTT. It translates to CASSFRDRGTDTQYF.

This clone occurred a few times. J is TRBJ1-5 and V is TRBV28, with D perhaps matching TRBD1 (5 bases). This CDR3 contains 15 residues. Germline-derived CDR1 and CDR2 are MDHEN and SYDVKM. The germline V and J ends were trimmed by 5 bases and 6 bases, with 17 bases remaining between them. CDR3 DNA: TGTGCCAGCAGTGGGGGAGGCCTGAAGGGTCAGCCCCAGCATTTT. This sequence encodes CASSGGGLKGQPQHF.

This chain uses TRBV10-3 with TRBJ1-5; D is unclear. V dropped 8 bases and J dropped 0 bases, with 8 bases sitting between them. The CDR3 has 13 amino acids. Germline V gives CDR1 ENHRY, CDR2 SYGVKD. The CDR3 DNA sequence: TGTGCCATCGGAAGCTTTAGCAATCAGCCCCAGCATTTT. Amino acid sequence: CAIGSFSNQPQHF.

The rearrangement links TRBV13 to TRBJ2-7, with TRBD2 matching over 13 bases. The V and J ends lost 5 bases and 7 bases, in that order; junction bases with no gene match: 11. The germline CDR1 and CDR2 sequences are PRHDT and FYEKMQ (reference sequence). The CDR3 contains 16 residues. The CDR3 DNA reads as TGTGCCAGCAGCCAAATACTAGCGGGAGGGCCGAGGGAGCAGTACTTC. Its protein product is CASSQILAGGPREQYF.

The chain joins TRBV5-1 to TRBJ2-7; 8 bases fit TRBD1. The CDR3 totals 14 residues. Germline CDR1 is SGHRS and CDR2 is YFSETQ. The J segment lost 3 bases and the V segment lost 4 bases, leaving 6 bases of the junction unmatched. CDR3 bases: TGCGCCAGCAGCAAAGGACAGGGACACTACGAGCAGTACTTC. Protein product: CASSKGQGHYEQYF.

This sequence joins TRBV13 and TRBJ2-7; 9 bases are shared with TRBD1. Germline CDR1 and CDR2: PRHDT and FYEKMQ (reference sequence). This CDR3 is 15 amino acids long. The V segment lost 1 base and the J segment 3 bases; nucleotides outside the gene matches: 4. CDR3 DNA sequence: TGTGCCAGCAGCTTAGCCGGACAGGGGTACTACGAGCAGTACTTC. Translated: CASSLAGQGYYEQYF.

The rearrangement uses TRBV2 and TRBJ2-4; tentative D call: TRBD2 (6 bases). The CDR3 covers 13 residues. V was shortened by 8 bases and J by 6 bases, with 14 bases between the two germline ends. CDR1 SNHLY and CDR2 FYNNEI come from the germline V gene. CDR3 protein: CASGMTSINIQYF. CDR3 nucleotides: TGTGCCAGCGGGATGACTAGTATAAACATTCAGTACTTC. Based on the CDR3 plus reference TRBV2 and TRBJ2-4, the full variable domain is EPEVTQTPSHQVTQMGQEVILRCVPISNHLYFYWYRQILGQKVEFLVSFYNNEISEKSEIFDDQFSVERPDGSNFTLKIRSTKLEDSAMYFCASGMTSINIQYFGAGTRLSVL.

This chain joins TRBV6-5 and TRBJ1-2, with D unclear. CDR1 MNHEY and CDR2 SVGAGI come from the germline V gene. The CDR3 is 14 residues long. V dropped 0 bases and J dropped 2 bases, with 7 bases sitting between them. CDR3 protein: CASSYSGLNYGYTF. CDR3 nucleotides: TGTGCCAGCAGTTACTCGGGCTTGAACTATGGCTACACCTTC.

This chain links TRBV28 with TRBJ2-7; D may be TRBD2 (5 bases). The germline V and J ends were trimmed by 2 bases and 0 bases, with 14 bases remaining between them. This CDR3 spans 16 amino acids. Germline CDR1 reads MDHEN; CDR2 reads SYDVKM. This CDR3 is CASSLLNGGYSYEQYF. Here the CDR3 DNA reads TGTGCCAGCAGTTTACTGAACGGAGGTTACTCCTACGAGCAGTACTTC.

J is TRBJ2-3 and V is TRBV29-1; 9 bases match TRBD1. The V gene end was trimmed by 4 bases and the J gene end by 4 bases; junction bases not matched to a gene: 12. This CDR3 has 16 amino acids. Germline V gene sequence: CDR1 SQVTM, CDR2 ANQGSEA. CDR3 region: CSVARGIRQGADTQYF. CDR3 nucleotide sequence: TGCAGCGTTGCGCGGGGGATCCGACAGGGGGCAGATACGCAGTATTTT.

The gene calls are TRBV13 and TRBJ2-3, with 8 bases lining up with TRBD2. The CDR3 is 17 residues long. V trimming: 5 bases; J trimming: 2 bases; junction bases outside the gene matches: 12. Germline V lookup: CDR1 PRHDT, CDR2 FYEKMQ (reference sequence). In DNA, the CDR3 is TGTGCCAGCAGCCTGGGGCCGGGACTAGAGGTCACAGATACGCAGTATTTT. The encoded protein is CASSLGPGLEVTDTQYF.

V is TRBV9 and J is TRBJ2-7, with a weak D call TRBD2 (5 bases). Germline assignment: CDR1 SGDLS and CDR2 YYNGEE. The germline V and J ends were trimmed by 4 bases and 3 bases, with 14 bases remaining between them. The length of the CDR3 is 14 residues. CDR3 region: CASSPNHRGYEQYF. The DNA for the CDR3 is TGTGCCAGCAGCCCAAACCATCGGGGCTACGAGCAGTACTTC.

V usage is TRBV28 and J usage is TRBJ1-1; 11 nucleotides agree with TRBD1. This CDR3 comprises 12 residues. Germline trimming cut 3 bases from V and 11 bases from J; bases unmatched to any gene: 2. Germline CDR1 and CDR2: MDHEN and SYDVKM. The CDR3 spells CASSLGQGEAFF. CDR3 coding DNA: TGTGCCAGCAGTTTGGGACAGGGGGAGGCTTTCTTT. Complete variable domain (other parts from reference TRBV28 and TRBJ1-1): DVKVTQSSRYLVKRTGEKVFLECVQDMDHENMFWYRQDPGLGLRLIYFSYDVKMKEKGDIPEGYSVSREKKERFSLILESASTNQTSMYLCASSLGQGEAFFGQGTRLTVV.

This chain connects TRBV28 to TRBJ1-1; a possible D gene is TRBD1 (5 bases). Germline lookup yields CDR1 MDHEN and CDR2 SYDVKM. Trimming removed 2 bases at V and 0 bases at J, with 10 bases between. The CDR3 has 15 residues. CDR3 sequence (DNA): TGTGCCAGCAGTTTAGCAGGGAGCATGAACACTGAAGCTTTCTTT. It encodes CASSLAGSMNTEAFF.

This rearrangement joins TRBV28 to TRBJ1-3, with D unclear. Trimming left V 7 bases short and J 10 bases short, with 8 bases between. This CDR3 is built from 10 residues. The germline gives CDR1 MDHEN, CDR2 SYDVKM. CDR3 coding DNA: TGTGCCAGCAAGGTCCCTACCATATATTTT. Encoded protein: CASKVPTIYF.

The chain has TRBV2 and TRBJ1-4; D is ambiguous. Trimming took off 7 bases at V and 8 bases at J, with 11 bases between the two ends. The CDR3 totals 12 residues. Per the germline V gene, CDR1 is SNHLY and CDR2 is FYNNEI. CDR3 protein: CASTRVKEKLFF. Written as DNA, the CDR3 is TGTGCCAGCACTAGGGTAAAGGAAAAACTGTTTTTT.

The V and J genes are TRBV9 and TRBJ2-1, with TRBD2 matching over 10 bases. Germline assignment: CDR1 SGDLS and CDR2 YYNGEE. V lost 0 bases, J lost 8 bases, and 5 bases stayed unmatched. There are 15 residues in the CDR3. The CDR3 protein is CASSVALAGEDEQFF. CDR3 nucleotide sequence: TGTGCCAGCAGCGTAGCCCTAGCGGGAGAGGATGAGCAGTTCTTC. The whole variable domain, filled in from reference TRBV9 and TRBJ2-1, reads DSGVTQTPKHLITATGQRVTLRCSPRSGDLSVYWYQQSLDQGLQFLIQYYNGEERAKGNILERFSAQQFPDLHSELNLSSLELGDSALYFCASSVALAGEDEQFFGPGTRLTVL.

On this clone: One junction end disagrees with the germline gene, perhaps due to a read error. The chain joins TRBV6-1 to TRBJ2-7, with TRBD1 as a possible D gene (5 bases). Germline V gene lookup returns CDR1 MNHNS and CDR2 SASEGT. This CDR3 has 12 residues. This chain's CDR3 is CASSEDWSRGNF. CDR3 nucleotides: TGTGCCAGCAGTGAAGACTGGAGTAGGGGTAACTTC.

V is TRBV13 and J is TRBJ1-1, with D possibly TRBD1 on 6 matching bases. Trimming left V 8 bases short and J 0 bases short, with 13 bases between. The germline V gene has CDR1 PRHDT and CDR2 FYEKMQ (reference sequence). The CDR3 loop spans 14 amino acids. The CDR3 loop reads CASLLGHLNTEAFF. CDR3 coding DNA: TGTGCCAGCCTCCTGGGACACTTGAACACTGAAGCTTTCTTT.

The CDR3 DNA sequence: TGTGCCAGCAAGGGACAGAGGGCAGGGGGCTACGAGCAGTACTTC. Translated: CASKGQRAGGYEQYF. The V and J genes are TRBV6-1 and TRBJ2-7; 7 bases are a match to TRBD1. The CDR3 has 15 residues. Germline CDR1 is MNHNS and CDR2 is SASEGT. The junction had 12 bases not matched to a gene; V was cut back by 7 bases and J by 3 bases.

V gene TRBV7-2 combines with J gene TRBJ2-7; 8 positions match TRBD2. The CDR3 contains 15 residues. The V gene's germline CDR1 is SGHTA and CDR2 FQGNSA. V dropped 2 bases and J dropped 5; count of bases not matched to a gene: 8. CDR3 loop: CASSLPSLAGHEQYF. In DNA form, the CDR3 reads TGTGCCAGCAGCTTACCCTCTCTAGCGGGCCACGAGCAGTACTTC.

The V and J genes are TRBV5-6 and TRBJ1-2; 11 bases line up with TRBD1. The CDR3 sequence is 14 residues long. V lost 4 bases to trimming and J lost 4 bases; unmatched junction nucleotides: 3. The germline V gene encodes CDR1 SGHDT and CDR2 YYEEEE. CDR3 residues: CASSRGQGVYGYTF. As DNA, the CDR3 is TGTGCCAGCAGCCGGGGACAGGGGGTCTATGGCTACACCTTC.

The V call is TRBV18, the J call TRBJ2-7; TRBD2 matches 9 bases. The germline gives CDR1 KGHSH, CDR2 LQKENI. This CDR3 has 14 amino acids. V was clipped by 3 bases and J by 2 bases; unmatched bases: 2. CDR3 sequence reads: CASSPSGGPYEQYF. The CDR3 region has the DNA TGTGCCAGCTCACCGAGCGGGGGGCCCTACGAGCAGTACTTC.